One T cell receptor (beta chain) is described in this entry. In germline, CDR1 is SGHDT, CDR2 YYEEEE. The length of the CDR3 is 15 residues. With 6 bases clipped from V and 3 bases from J, the junction kept 8 bases outside the gene matches. The data were obtained in a study of blood T cell repertoires in COVID-19. Study in general: COVID-19 samples, acute and convalescent, were from the United States, Italy and Spain.

Sequenced by immunoSEQ multiplex PCR; TCRdb stores in-frame clones only, minus some. The sample records 100,000 to 150,000 clones, about nine tenths being singletons. Source material: peripheral blood. The rearrangement joins TRBV5-6 to TRBJ2-3; 9 nucleotides line up with TRBD1. This receptor was obtained from a man between 50 and 59 years old with acute or convalescent COVID-19. CDR3 nucleotide sequence: TGTGCCAGCACCTTACAGGGGGCATGGACAGATACGCAGTATTTT. Translated: CASTLQGAWTDTQYF.